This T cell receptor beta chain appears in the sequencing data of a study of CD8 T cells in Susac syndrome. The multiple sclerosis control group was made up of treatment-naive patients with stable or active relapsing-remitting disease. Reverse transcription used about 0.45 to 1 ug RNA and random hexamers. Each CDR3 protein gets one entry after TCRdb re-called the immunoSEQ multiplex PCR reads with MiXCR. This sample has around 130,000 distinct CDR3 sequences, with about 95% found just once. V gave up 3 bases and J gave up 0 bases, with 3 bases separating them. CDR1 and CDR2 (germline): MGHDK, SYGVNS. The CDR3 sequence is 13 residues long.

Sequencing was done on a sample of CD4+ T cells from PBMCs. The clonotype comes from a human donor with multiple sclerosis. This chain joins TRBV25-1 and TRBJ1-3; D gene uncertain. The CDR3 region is CASSDSSGNTIYF. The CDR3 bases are TGTGCCAGCAGTGATAGCTCTGGAAACACCATATATTTT.